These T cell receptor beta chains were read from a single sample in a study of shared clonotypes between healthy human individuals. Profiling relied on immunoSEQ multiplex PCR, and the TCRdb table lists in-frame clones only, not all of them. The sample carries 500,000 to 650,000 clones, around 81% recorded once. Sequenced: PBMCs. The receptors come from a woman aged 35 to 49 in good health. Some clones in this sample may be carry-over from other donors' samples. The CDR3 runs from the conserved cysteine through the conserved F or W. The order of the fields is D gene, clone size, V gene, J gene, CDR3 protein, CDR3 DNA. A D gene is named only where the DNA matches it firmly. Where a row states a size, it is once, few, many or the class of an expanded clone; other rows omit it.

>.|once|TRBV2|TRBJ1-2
CASSEIRDYGYTF
TGTGCCAGCAGTGAAATAAGGGACTATGGCTACACCTTC
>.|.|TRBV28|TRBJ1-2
CASKGSGFNYGYTF
TGTGCCAGCAAAGGTTCGGGCTTTAACTATGGCTACACCTTC
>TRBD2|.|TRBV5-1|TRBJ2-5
CASSLSLAGSGETQYF
TGCGCCAGCAGCTTGTCACTAGCGGGGAGTGGGGAGACCCAGTACTTC
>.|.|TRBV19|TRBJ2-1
CASSIARGPYNEQFF
TGTGCCAGTAGTATAGCACGGGGCCCCTACAATGAGCAGTTCTTC
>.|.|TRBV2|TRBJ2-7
CASSDKLYEQYF
TGTGCCAGCAGTGACAAGTTATACGAGCAGTACTTC
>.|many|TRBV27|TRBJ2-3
CASSTREGDTQYF
TGTGCCAGCAGTACCAGGGAAGGAGATACGCAGTATTTT
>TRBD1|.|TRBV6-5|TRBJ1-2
CASSLTGDRPYTF
TGTGCCAGCAGTCTTACAGGGGACAGGCCTTACACCTTC
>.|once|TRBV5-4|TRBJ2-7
CASSLAEWGARYEQYF
TGTGCCAGCAGCTTGGCCGAGTGGGGAGCCCGCTACGAGCAGTACTTC
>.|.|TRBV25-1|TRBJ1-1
CASSEFHFRGTPNTEAFF
TGTGCCAGCAGTGAATTCCATTTTCGGGGGACACCGAACACTGAAGCTTTCTTT
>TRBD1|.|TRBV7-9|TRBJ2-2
CASSNRGVDTGELFF
TGTGCCAGCAGCAACAGGGGCGTCGACACCGGGGAGCTGTTTTTT